The clone carrying this T cell receptor beta chain showed up many times. Antigen: not known. TCRdb reanalysed the 5' RACE reads using MiXCR and keeps one entry per CDR3 protein. The sample holds fewer than 10,000 distinct CDR3 sequences; around 7% are singletons and the top ten take 18%. The sample is drawn from a study of spatial heterogeneity in lung cancer. Notes on the study in general: How many expanded intratumoral alpha and beta TCRs were present tracked the tumor mutation count, which was a count of nonsynonymous mutations.

Time point described: sample taken at primary tumor resection. The donor group consisted of over 55 patients who had untreated, early-stage non-small cell lung cancer. This CDR3 spans 15 amino acids. Trimming removed 3 bases from V and 8 bases from J; junction bases left unmatched: 8. The germline V gene encodes CDR1 KGHDR and CDR2 SFDVKD. The chain has TRBV24-1 and TRBJ1-4; 7 nucleotides line up with TRBD1. Sequences were derived from lung tumor tissue, sampled at surgery. The origin of this receptor is a female donor with early-stage non-small cell lung cancer. The CDR3 reads CATSDATGSGEKLFF. CDR3 sequence (DNA): TGTGCCACCAGTGATGCGACAGGGTCGGGAGAAAAACTGTTTTTT.